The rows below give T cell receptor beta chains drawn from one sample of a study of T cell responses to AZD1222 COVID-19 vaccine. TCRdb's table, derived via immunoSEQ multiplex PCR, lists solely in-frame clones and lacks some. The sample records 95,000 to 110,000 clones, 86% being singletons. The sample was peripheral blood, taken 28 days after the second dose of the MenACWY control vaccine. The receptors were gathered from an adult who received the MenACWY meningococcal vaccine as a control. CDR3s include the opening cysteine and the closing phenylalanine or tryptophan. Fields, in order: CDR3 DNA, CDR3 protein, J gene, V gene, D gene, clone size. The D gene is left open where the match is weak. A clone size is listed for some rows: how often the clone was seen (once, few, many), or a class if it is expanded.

TGTGCCTGGAGCCAAGATAATGAGCAGTTCTTC CAWSQDNEQFF TRBJ2-1 TRBV30 . .
TGTGCCAGCAGCTTAGTCCTACTCCCCGGGCCAGATACGCAGTATTTT CASSLVLLPGPDTQYF TRBJ2-3 TRBV11-2 . .
TGCGCCAGCAGCTTGGGGCTTTCGAAGGGCTCCTACGAGCAGTACTTC CASSLGLSKGSYEQYF TRBJ2-7 TRBV5-1 . .
TGTGCCAGCAGCTTAGCACAGGGGGCTAACTATGGCTACACCTTC CASSLAQGANYGYTF TRBJ1-2 TRBV7-9 TRBD1 .
TGCGCCAGCCAGGGGACAGGGCCACCTTACGAGCAGTACTTC CASQGTGPPYEQYF TRBJ2-7 TRBV10-2 TRBD1 .
TGCGCCAGCAGCCACGGGCGGGGGGCATACAATGAGCAGTTCTTC CASSHGRGAYNEQFF TRBJ2-1 TRBV4-1 TRBD2 .
TGTGCCAGTACCCCCCAAGTGACAGGGGGTAAAGCTTTCTTT CASTPQVTGGKAFF TRBJ1-1 TRBV19 TRBD1 few
TGTGCCATCAGTGAGACCGGGACTAATGGCTACACCTTC CAISETGTNGYTF TRBJ1-2 TRBV10-3 . few
TGTGCCAGCAGTTACCCGGCTGTACAGGGAAATAGGTCACCCCTCCACTTT CASSYPAVQGNRSPLHF TRBJ1-6 TRBV6-2/TRBV6-3 . many
TGTGCCAGCAGTCCCCCCGGACTGAACACTGAAGCTTTCTTT CASSPPGLNTEAFF TRBJ1-1 TRBV28 . .
TGTGCCAGCACCGGGGCCTCCTACGAGCAGTACTTC CASTGASYEQYF TRBJ2-7 TRBV28 . few
TGTGCCAGCAGCTTAGCGGGACAGGGGATGTACGAGCAGTACTTC CASSLAGQGMYEQYF TRBJ2-7 TRBV7-2 TRBD1 .
TGTGCCAGTGCACAAGATTTCTCTGGGGCCAACGTCCTGACTTTC CASAQDFSGANVLTF TRBJ2-6 TRBV6-5 . .